A single sample is the source of the 11 T cell receptor beta chains below, sequenced in a study of blood T cells in healthy people across ages. A sample-barcoded 5' primer and a J-beta primer mix were used in a second PCR of roughly 6 to 11 cycles. TCRdb re-called the 5' RACE reads with MiXCR, one entry per CDR3 protein. The table has around 670,000 distinct CDR3 sequences, less than 35% seen once; the top ten hold about a sixth. Sequenced input: blood. The receptors were gathered from a woman of 80 years or more in good health.

This clonotype was seen more than once but under ten times. The chain's CDR3 is CASSYSLGSDYGYTF. CDR3 coding DNA: TGTGCCAGCAGTTACTCGCTAGGGTCGGACTATGGCTACACCTTC. J is TRBJ1-2 and V is TRBV6-6; D remains unclear. Germline CDR1 MNHNY, CDR2 SVGAGI (reference sequence). This CDR3 region has 15 residues. V was shortened by 0 bases and J by 3 bases, with 11 bases between the two germline ends.

Concerning this clonotype itself: Just one base apart from a much larger clone, this may be a read error. The genes are TRBV12-3 or TRBV12-4 and TRBJ2-3; D unresolved. Trimming left V 7 bases short and J 5 bases short, with 16 bases between. CDR3 length: 14 residues. The CDR3 sequence is CASTLRPGGDTQYF. The CDR3 nucleotides read TGTGCCAGCACTCTCCGTCCAGGCGGAGATACGCAGTATTTT.

This clonotype was detected many times. This chain links TRBV19 with TRBJ2-5; 9 bases match TRBD2. The CDR3 covers 13 residues. Germline CDR1 LNHDA, CDR2 SQIVND (reference sequence). Unmatched junction bases numbered 11, after V lost 5 bases and J lost 13 bases. CDR3 residues: CASSDRTSAHPYF. In DNA form, the CDR3 reads TGTGCCAGTAGTGATAGGACTAGCGCGCACCCGTACTTC.

As regards this clonotype: Just one base apart from a much larger clone, this may be a read error. The V call is TRBV12-5, the J call TRBJ2-5, with D perhaps being TRBD1 or TRBD2 (5 bases each). V lost 9 bases to trimming and J lost 4 bases, with 15 bases between them. The CDR3 consists of 13 residues. Germline V gene lookup returns CDR1 LGHNT and CDR2 FRNRAP. CDR3 nucleotide sequence: TGTGCTAGGGGTGGGGACCGGGGAGAGACCCAGTACTTC. Translated: CARGGDRGETQYF.

This clonotype appeared a few times. This chain uses TRBV12-3 or TRBV12-4 with TRBJ1-2; perhaps TRBD1 as D (5 bases). The CDR3 is 11 amino acids. Trimming stripped 4 bases from V and 13 bases from J, with 13 bases between. The CDR3 DNA is TGTGCCAGCAGTTCGAGACAGAGCTTCACCTTC. Amino acids: CASSSRQSFTF.

This clonotype has more than one count but fewer than ten. The genes are TRBV6-5 and TRBJ1-1; D gene unclear. Per germline, CDR1 MNHEY and CDR2 SVGAGI. Between the trimmed V and J ends, which lost 0 bases and 0 bases, there was a span of 5 bases. The CDR3 loop spans 14 amino acids. CDR3 amino acids: CASSYSSVNTEAFF. CDR3 nucleotide sequence: TGTGCCAGCAGTTACTCGTCCGTGAACACTGAAGCTTTCTTT.

This chain joins TRBV19 and TRBJ1-5; no clear D gene. Trimming stripped 4 bases from V and 1 base from J, with 14 bases between. The germline V gene has CDR1 LNHDA and CDR2 SQIVND (reference sequence). CDR3 length: 16 residues. CDR3: CASSTDNQLSNQPQHF. CDR3 in DNA: TGTGCCAGTAGTACAGATAATCAACTGAGCAATCAGCCCCAGCATTTT.

This chain uses TRBV7-9 with TRBJ1-1; no clear D gene. The CDR3 runs to 13 residues. Germline CDR1 and CDR2: SEHNR and FQNEAQ (reference sequence). The CDR3, as DNA: TGTGTGACACTGGCCTTATTGAACACTGAAGCTTTCTTT. The encoded protein is CVTLALLNTEAFF.

This clonotype was detected many times. This chain connects TRBV29-1 to TRBJ2-1; no clear D. Germline V gene sequence: CDR1 SQVTM, CDR2 ANQGSEA. The germline V and J ends were trimmed by 8 bases and 7 bases, with 18 bases remaining between them. The CDR3 loop spans 13 amino acids. In DNA form, the CDR3 reads TGCAGCTCCCGTGGCACCCTACAGAATGAGCAGTTCTTC. It is translated as CSSRGTLQNEQFF.

The rearrangement joins TRBV5-6 to TRBJ1-1; TRBD1 agrees at 12 bases. Germline loops: CDR1 SGHDT, CDR2 YYEEEE. V lost 4 bases and J lost 11; bases outside the gene matches: 12. The CDR3 consists of 15 residues. The CDR3 loop is CASSRVGQGAFGAFF. The CDR3 bases are TGTGCCAGCAGCCGAGTGGGACAGGGGGCTTTCGGGGCTTTCTTT.

This clonotype was seen at least ten times. The chain links TRBV7-8 to TRBJ2-3, with D maybe TRBD1 (5 bases). The CDR3 totals 13 residues. V was clipped by 6 bases and J by 0 bases, with 7 bases between them. Per the germline V gene, CDR1 is SGHVS and CDR2 is FQNEAQ. Written as DNA, the CDR3 is TGTGCCAGCAGGTGGGGCAGCACAGATACGCAGTATTTT. As protein: CASRWGSTDTQYF.